This passage covers 21 T cell receptor beta chains from one sample sequenced in a study of control samples from healthy donors and cancer patients. TCRdb keeps only in-frame clones here, not all; method: immunoSEQ multiplex PCR. The table records under 60,000 clones, 85% to 95% of them present only once. Sequencing was carried out using blood. Source of these receptors: a man aged 25-40 years in good health.

The chain links TRBV6-5 to TRBJ2-7; D ambiguous. The CDR3 is 15 residues long. Looked up from germline, CDR1 is MNHEY and CDR2 is SVGAGI. Trimming shortened V by 0 bases and J by 2 bases, and 11 bases separated the two germline ends. In DNA, the CDR3 is TGTGCCAGCAGTTACTCGATCGGCAGAACCTACGAGCAGTACTTC. Residues: CASSYSIGRTYEQYF.

The rearrangement links TRBV3-1 (or the pseudogene TRBV3-2) to TRBJ2-7; a possible D gene is TRBD2 (6 bases). From germline, CDR1 is LGHDT and CDR2 YNNKEL (reference sequence). Trimming cost V 1 base and J 2 bases, with 12 bases left between them. CDR3 size: 15 residues. CDR3 residues: CASSQVTRGTYEQYF. CDR3 nucleotide sequence: TGTGCCAGCAGCCAAGTCACCCGGGGGACCTACGAGCAGTACTTC.

This chain joins TRBV11-3 and TRBJ2-2; tentative D call: TRBD1 (5 bases). The CDR3 contains 12 residues. In germline, CDR1 is SGHNT, CDR2 YENEEA. The V end was cut by 4 bases, the J end by 5 bases, with 5 bases between. CDR3 sequence (DNA): TGTGCCAGCAGCTCAGGGACCGGGGAGCTGTTTTTT. Encoded protein: CASSSGTGELFF.

The CDR3 DNA is TGTGCCAGCAGCTCGGGACAGGGAAAAGAGACCCAGTACTTC. This translates into CASSSGQGKETQYF. V usage is TRBV5-4 and J usage is TRBJ2-5; 9 nucleotides align to TRBD1. The CDR3 extends over 14 amino acids. Unmatched junction bases numbered 3, after V lost 3 bases and J lost 3 bases. Germline CDR1 and CDR2: SGHNT and YYREEE (reference sequence). The full variable domain, its missing parts supplied by reference TRBV5-4 and TRBJ2-5, is ETGVTQSPTHLIKTRGQQVTLRCSSQSGHNTVSWYQQALGQGPQFIFQYYREEENGRGNFPPRFSGLQFPNYSSELNVNALELDDSALYLCASSSGQGKETQYFGPGTRLLVL.

The DNA for the CDR3 is TGTGCCAGCAGTTACACAGGGGGCTACGAGCAGTACTTC. Translation: CASSYTGGYEQYF. This chain joins TRBV6-5 and TRBJ2-7; 8 bases fit TRBD1. Germline CDR1 MNHEY, CDR2 SVGAGI. J lost 3 bases, V lost 2 bases, and 0 bases had no gene match. The CDR3 covers 13 residues.

V is TRBV6-2 or TRBV6-3 and J is TRBJ1-2, with 8 bases that match TRBD1. Per the germline V gene, CDR1 is MNHEY and CDR2 is SVGEGT. There are 13 residues in the CDR3. J was trimmed by 5 bases and V by 7 bases; bases with no gene match: 6. The CDR3 bases are TGTGCCAGCATCCCTAGGACAGGGTATGGCTACACCTTC. Translating it yields CASIPRTGYGYTF.

The chain combines TRBV4-3 with TRBJ2-2; 7 bases are a match to TRBD2. J was trimmed by 2 bases and V by 5 bases; bases with no gene match: 8. Looked up from germline, CDR1 is LGHNA and CDR2 is YSLEER. This CDR3 comprises 16 residues. CDR3 DNA sequence: TGCGCCAGCAGCTTCACTAGCGATCGTAACACCGGGGAGCTGTTTTTT. Translated: CASSFTSDRNTGELFF.

This chain links TRBV3-1 (or the pseudogene TRBV3-2) with TRBJ1-1; TRBD1 aligns across 11 bases. V lost 6 bases to trimming and J lost 5 bases; unmatched junction nucleotides: 5. The CDR3 has 14 amino acids. The V gene's germline CDR1 is LGHDT and CDR2 YNNKEL (reference sequence). CDR3 nucleotide sequence: TGTGCCAGCAGTGGGGACAGGGGGGTGACTGAAGCTTTCTTT. As protein: CASSGDRGVTEAFF.

The chain joins TRBV6-1 to TRBJ1-5; D call uncertain. The V gene's germline CDR1 is MNHNS and CDR2 SASEGT. The CDR3 covers 13 residues. Between the trimmed V and J ends, which lost 1 base and 5 bases, there was a span of 6 bases. The CDR3 here is CASSEGGYQPQHF. Written as DNA, the CDR3 is TGTGCCAGCAGTGAAGGTGGGTATCAGCCCCAGCATTTT.

This clone appeared a single time. The gene calls are TRBV30 and TRBJ2-7; 8 bases are shared with TRBD1. Germline CDR1 reads GTSNPN; CDR2 reads SVGIG (reference sequence). CDR3 length equals 14 residues. The V segment lost 2 bases and the J segment 2 bases; nucleotides outside the gene matches: 5. The CDR3 DNA reads TGTGCCTGGAGTCTCGGGACAGGTCCCTACGAGCAGTACTTC. Its protein product is CAWSLGTGPYEQYF.

V and J are TRBV2 and TRBJ1-2; D gene ambiguous. The CDR3 covers 13 residues. Germline V gives CDR1 SNHLY, CDR2 FYNNEI. The ends were cut back, 5 bases at V and 4 bases at J, with 11 bases in the middle. This CDR3 is CASSLGTTYGYTF. The CDR3 DNA follows: TGTGCCAGCAGTCTGGGTACGACCTATGGCTACACCTTC.

The chain uses TRBV4-3 and TRBJ1-5; no firm D call. Trimming stripped 1 base from V and 0 bases from J, with 7 bases between. The CDR3 has 15 amino acids. Germline CDR1 reads LGHNA; CDR2 reads YSLEER. The CDR3 sequence is CASSQGVTSNQPQHF. The CDR3 DNA follows: TGCGCCAGCAGCCAAGGGGTCACTAGCAATCAGCCCCAGCATTTT.

This chain links TRBV3-1 (or the pseudogene TRBV3-2) with TRBJ1-2; tentatively, D is TRBD1 (6 bases). Germline V gene data show CDR1 as LGHDT and CDR2 as YNNKEL (reference sequence). The CDR3 is made up of 16 amino acids. With 10 bases removed from V and 8 bases from J, the gap between germline ends came to 29 bases. The CDR3 reads CAKGTPDSPFCYGYTF. In DNA form, the CDR3 reads TGTGCCAAGGGCACCCCGGACAGTCCATTTTGCTACGGCTACACCTTC.

The chain recombines TRBV30 with TRBJ1-4; no firm D call. The CDR3 contains 13 residues. CDR1 and CDR2 (germline): GTSNPN, SVGIG (reference sequence). The germline V and J ends were trimmed by 3 bases and 8 bases, with 13 bases remaining between them. The CDR3 region is CAWSPRGGEKLFF. The CDR3 nucleotides are TGTGCCTGGAGCCCACGGGGAGGGGAAAAACTGTTTTTT.

This chain links TRBV18 with TRBJ1-2; no definite D call. Deletions cut 5 bases from V and 0 bases from J, with 10 bases between. The CDR3 length is 14 residues. Germline V gene lookup returns CDR1 KGHSH and CDR2 LQKENI. CDR3 loop: CASSEGSTNYGYTF. The CDR3 bases are TGTGCCAGCTCAGAGGGCTCAACTAACTATGGCTACACCTTC. The full variable domain, completed using reference TRBV18 and TRBJ1-2, is NAGVMQNPRHLVRRRGQEARLRCSPMKGHSHVYWYRQLPEEGLKFMVYLQKENIIDESGMPKERFSAEFPKEGPSILRIQQVVRGDSAAYFCASSEGSTNYGYTFGSGTRLTVV.

The rearrangement links TRBV19 to TRBJ1-1; D unclear. This CDR3 spans 14 amino acids. CDR1 LNHDA and CDR2 SQIVND come from the germline V gene (reference sequence). V gave up 1 base and J gave up 0 bases, with 6 bases separating them. CDR3 in amino acids: CASSIVQMNTEAFF. The CDR3 region has the DNA TGTGCCAGTAGTATAGTTCAGATGAACACTGAAGCTTTCTTT.

The chain has TRBV6-1 and TRBJ2-7; D not certain. V lost 2 bases to trimming and J lost 4 bases, with 9 bases between them. This CDR3 region has 13 residues. Per germline, CDR1 MNHNS and CDR2 SASEGT. CDR3 sequence reads: CASSEMWQYEQYF. CDR3 nucleotides: TGTGCCAGCAGTGAAATGTGGCAGTACGAGCAGTACTTC.

The chain carries TRBV18 and TRBJ1-1; D is possibly TRBD1 (5 bases). This CDR3 contains 15 residues. Trimming cost V 3 bases and J 1 base, with 12 bases left between them. Per germline, CDR1 KGHSH and CDR2 LQKENI. This CDR3 reads CASSPLGRANTEAFF. In nucleotides, the CDR3 is TGTGCCAGCTCACCCTTGGGCAGGGCGAACACTGAAGCTTTCTTT.

The V and J genes are TRBV19 and TRBJ2-7; D is possibly TRBD1 (6 bases). Germline V gene data show CDR1 as LNHDA and CDR2 as SQIVND (reference sequence). The V gene lost 8 bases and the J gene lost 6 bases, with 17 bases spanning the gap. There are 13 residues in the CDR3. The CDR3 DNA reads as TGTGCCAGTTCGGGACACCCGAGGGGCGAGCAGTACTTC. It codes for CASSGHPRGEQYF.

The genes are TRBV7-2 and TRBJ2-3; 12 bases map to TRBD2. CDR1 and CDR2 (germline): SGHTA, FQGNSA. This CDR3 comprises 16 residues. The ends lost 6 bases at V and 5 bases at J; junction bases unmatched: 9. The CDR3 spells CASSSGTSGPGDTQYF. The CDR3 DNA reads as TGTGCCAGCAGTTCCGGGACTAGCGGGCCCGGAGATACGCAGTATTTT.

The table lists this clone with a count of one. CDR3 sequence reads: CASSTSTVGNEKLFF. CDR3 sequence (DNA): TGTGCCAGCAGCACTTCGACAGTCGGTAATGAAAAACTGTTTTTT. The V and J genes are TRBV9 and TRBJ1-4, with a possible D match to TRBD1 (5 bases). The CDR3 sequence is 15 residues long. CDR1 and CDR2 from the germline V gene are SGDLS and YYNGEE. Trimming took off 4 bases at V and 4 bases at J, with 14 bases between the two ends.